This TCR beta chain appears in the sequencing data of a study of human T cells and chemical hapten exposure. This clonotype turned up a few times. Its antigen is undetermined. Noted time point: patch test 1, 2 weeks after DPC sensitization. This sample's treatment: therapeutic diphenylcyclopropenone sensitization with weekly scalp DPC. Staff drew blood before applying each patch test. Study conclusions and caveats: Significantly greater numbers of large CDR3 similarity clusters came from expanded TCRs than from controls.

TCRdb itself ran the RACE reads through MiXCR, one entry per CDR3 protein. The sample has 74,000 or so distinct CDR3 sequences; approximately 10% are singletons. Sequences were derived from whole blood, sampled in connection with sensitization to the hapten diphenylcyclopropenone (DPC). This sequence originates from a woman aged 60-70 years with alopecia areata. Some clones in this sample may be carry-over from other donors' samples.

DNA for the CDR3: TGCGCCAGCAGCAGACAGACGAACACCGGGGAGCTGTTTTTT. Its protein is CASSRQTNTGELFF. This chain joins TRBV10-1 and TRBJ2-2; tentatively, D is TRBD1 (5 bases). V was trimmed by 6 bases and J by 0 bases, leaving 8 bases between them. This CDR3 contains 14 residues. CDR1 WNHNN and CDR2 SYGVQD come from the germline V gene (reference sequence).